The clone carrying this TCR beta chain showed up just once. Its antigen remains unidentified. V shed 2 bases and J shed 0 bases, with 17 bases lying between them. The CDR3 consists of 18 residues. Germline CDR1 and CDR2: MDHEN and SYDVKM. Here immunoSEQ multiplex PCR was the method, and the copy in TCRdb shows in-frame clones only, minus some. The sample includes 130,000 to 150,000 clones, around 92% of them seen just once. The entry originates in a study of T cell responses to AZD1222 COVID-19 vaccine. Study overall: The study pooled second doses at about 4 or about 12 weeks. Points from the study as a whole: Seropositive AZD1222 recipients at baseline numbered only six or seven.

V is TRBV28 and J is TRBJ1-5; TRBD1 might be the D (6 bases). This TCR was sampled from an adult in good health. Source: peripheral blood, taken on day 0 of AZD1222 vaccination. The CDR3 loop reads CASSLSTGLGSSNQPQHF. For the CDR3, the DNA is TGTGCCAGCAGTTTAAGTACAGGGTTGGGGAGTAGCAATCAGCCCCAGCATTTT.